The TCR beta chain under discussion was sequenced for a study of T cells in Graves' hyperthyroidism and ophthalmopathy. Overall study results and limits: Most thyroid clonotypes that were expanded above 0.001 also turned up in blood.

As concerns this clonotype: Antigen specificity is unknown.

The CDR3 runs to 17 residues. Germline V lookup: CDR1 MDHEN, CDR2 SYDVKM. Between the trimmed V and J ends, which lost 3 bases and 0 bases, there was a span of 12 bases. Amplification targeted TCR beta CDR3 regions from RNA transcripts. Initially, a first-round RT-PCR of the TCR CDR3 employed the HTBI primer set. TCRdb redid the calling of the multiplex PCR reads with MiXCR, one entry per CDR3 protein. The data hold 450,000 to 500,000 distinct CDR3 sequences, with around a fifth observed a single time. Any patient presenting with uncontrolled infection, other autoimmune disease, pregnancy or lactation was left out.

V gene TRBV28 combines with J gene TRBJ2-6, with no clear D. The receptor was isolated from a woman aged 70-85 years with Graves' ophthalmopathy. The sample comprised blood. The DNA of the CDR3 is TGTGCCAGCAGTTTGGGCAGGACCCACTCTGGGGCCAACGTCCTGACTTTC. Translation: CASSLGRTHSGANVLTF.